This TCR beta chain was sequenced for a study of early T cells in non-severe SARS-CoV-2 infection. Looking at the study overall: Investigators sequenced bulk RNA drawn from unsorted whole blood, and chains remained unpaired.

This clonotype was seen ten or more times. Its matching antigen is unknown. V shed 10 bases and J 12 bases; nucleotides not matched to a gene: 12. Germline CDR1 reads SGHTA; CDR2 reads FQGNSA. This CDR3 spans 13 amino acids. Tagging with unique molecular identifiers was applied to individual cDNA molecules. MiXCR, applied by TCRdb to the 5' RACE reads, yields one record per CDR3 protein. The sample records roughly 34,000 distinct CDR3 sequences, around 4.1% being singletons. Study results and caveats: In VDJdb matching, anti-spike CD8 responses were favored while private and CD4 specificities went missing.

Sample: whole blood. The clonotype originates from an adult who was a healthcare worker with PCR-confirmed SARS-CoV-2 infection or an uninfected control (not recorded which). The rearrangement links TRBV7-2 to TRBJ2-1, with 10 nucleotides matching TRBD2. CDR3 amino acids: CATRAGGAWGQFF. The CDR3, as DNA: TGTGCCACCCGAGCGGGGGGGGCATGGGGGCAGTTCTTC.